A single sample is the source of the 11 T cell receptor beta chains below, sequenced in a study of beta chain features in type 1 diabetes (dated by TCRdb to 2016 to 2019). Overall study results and their limits: A moderate but significant shortening of TCRB CDR3 length was observed in type 1 diabetes patients in all four CD4+ subsets.

These TCRs are of unknown antigen specificity. Library preparation employed the immunoSEQ multiplex PCR assay. All of the isolated RNA was reverse transcribed with the High Capacity cDNA Reverse Transcription Kit, so expressed TCRB transcripts were sequenced. The table was pulled from immuneACCESS by TCRdb, which kept in-frame rearrangements only. Such tables lose some clones; where checked, under half of the loss comes from unresolved V genes, and the rest has no known cause. The sample data list 200,000 to 300,000 clones, and approximately 10% of these were observed just once. The ten most abundant clones make up 0.017% of the sample. Sequencing was done on a sample of naive CD4+ T cells from blood. This specimen's cell subset or site label, interpreted: true naive CD4+ T cells. The origin of the receptors is a man aged 25 to 45 with type 1 diabetes.

This clone has only one observation. The chain uses TRBV2 and TRBJ1-5, with a weak D call TRBD1 (6 bases). Trimming took 5 bases from V and 3 from J, leaving 11 bases between them. The CDR3 is 14 amino acids. Germline V gene sequence: CDR1 SNHLY, CDR2 FYNNEI. CDR3 sequence reads: CASSKTGSNQPQHF. CDR3 in DNA: TGTGCCAGCAGTAAGACAGGTTCCAATCAGCCCCAGCATTTT. Full variable domain (rest looked up from reference TRBV2 and TRBJ1-5): EPEVTQTPSHQVTQMGQEVILRCVPISNHLYFYWYRQILGQKVEFLVSFYNNEISEKSEIFDDQFSVERPDGSNFTLKIRSTKLEDSAMYFCASSKTGSNQPQHFGDGTRLSIL.

This clone was seen a handful of times. The gene calls are TRBV29-1 and TRBJ1-4, with D perhaps TRBD1 (6 bases). V was cut by 6 bases and J by 0 bases, with 11 bases left in between. CDR1 is SQVTM, CDR2 ANQGSEA, per germline. CDR3 length equals 14 residues. In DNA, the CDR3 is TGCAGCGTCCTGGACAGCGCAACTAATGAAAAACTGTTTTTT. Translation gives CSVLDSATNEKLFF.

This clone was seen a handful of times. The rearrangement joins TRBV4-2 to TRBJ1-5; D is uncertain. The CDR3 loop spans 14 amino acids. Germline-derived CDR1 and CDR2 are LGHNA and YNFKEQ. V lost 1 base, J lost 7 bases, and 11 bases lay in between. CDR3 in DNA: TGTGCCAGCAGCCAAGTACAGAAAATCCAGCCCCAGCATTTT. As protein: CASSQVQKIQPQHF.

The rearrangement joins TRBV2 to TRBJ1-1; 7 bases are a match to TRBD1. The length of the CDR3 is 13 residues. The J segment lost 0 bases and the V segment lost 8 bases, leaving 3 bases of the junction unmatched. Looked up from germline, CDR1 is SNHLY and CDR2 is FYNNEI. The CDR3 region has the DNA TGTGCCAGCGGGACAGATATGAACACTGAAGCTTTCTTT. This gives the protein CASGTDMNTEAFF.

The chain joins TRBV5-1 to TRBJ2-6; 7 nucleotides line up with TRBD1. The CDR3 length is 19 residues. Germline V gives CDR1 SGHRS, CDR2 YFSETQ. After removal of 4 bases from V and 0 bases from J, the junction contained 13 bases not matched to a gene. The CDR3 here is CASSDRTGGSDSGANVLTF. In nucleotides, the CDR3 is TGCGCCAGCAGCGATCGGACAGGCGGGTCGGACTCTGGGGCCAACGTCCTGACTTTC.

The J gene is TRBJ1-6, the V gene TRBV19; 10 bases fit TRBD1. The ends lost 3 bases at V and 8 bases at J; junction bases unmatched: 7. CDR1 and CDR2 (germline): LNHDA, SQIVND (reference sequence). CDR3 length equals 16 residues. The CDR3 loop reads CASSIFLTGGYSPLHF. Here the CDR3 DNA reads TGTGCCAGTAGTATTTTCCTGACAGGGGGCTATTCACCCCTCCACTTT. The full variable domain, its missing parts supplied by reference TRBV19 and TRBJ1-6, is DGGITQSPKYLFRKEGQNVTLSCEQNLNHDAMYWYRQDPGQGLRLIYYSQIVNDFQKGDIAEGYSVSREKKESFPLTVTSAQKNPTAFYLCASSIFLTGGYSPLHFGNGTRLTVT.

The chain combines TRBV18 with TRBJ2-7; tentative D call: TRBD1 (6 bases). The CDR3 covers 13 residues. Trimming left V 6 bases short and J 6 bases short, with 15 bases between. CDR1 and CDR2 from the germline V gene are KGHSH and LQKENI. The CDR3 region has the DNA TGTGCCAGCTCGTCTACAGGGCCCGGCGAGCAGTACTTC. Translating gives CASSSTGPGEQYF.

This clone was recorded a few times. V usage is TRBV29-1 and J usage is TRBJ1-1; maybe TRBD1 (6 bases). CDR3 length equals 12 residues. Germline CDR1 SQVTM, CDR2 ANQGSEA. Trimming stripped 6 bases from V and 9 bases from J, with 17 bases between. Here the CDR3 DNA reads TGCAGCGTGTACAGGGAGAGGTTTAAAGCTTTCTTT. Translation gives CSVYRERFKAFF.

This sequence joins TRBV6-1 and TRBJ2-3; unclear D gene. The CDR3 runs 12 residues. Germline CDR1 MNHNS, CDR2 SASEGT. Deletions cut 4 bases from V and 5 bases from J, with 7 bases between. The CDR3 DNA is TGTGCCAGCAGTGGATACGGAGATACGCAGTATTTT. Translation gives CASSGYGDTQYF.

This clone was picked up a small number of times. This chain connects TRBV29-1 to TRBJ1-4; a possible D gene is TRBD1 (6 bases). Deletions cut 3 bases from V and 8 bases from J, with 10 bases between. The CDR3 totals 12 residues. Germline CDR1 is SQVTM and CDR2 is ANQGSEA. CDR3 DNA: TGCAGCGTTGAGCAGCAGGGGGAAAAACTGTTTTTT. The encoded protein is CSVEQQGEKLFF.

This clone was counted between two and nine times. The V call is TRBV6-5, the J call TRBJ1-2, with D perhaps TRBD1 (5 bases). The germline V gene has CDR1 MNHEY and CDR2 SVGAGI. Trimming took 0 bases from V and 3 from J, leaving 8 bases between them. The CDR3 sequence is 14 residues long. In DNA, the CDR3 is TGTGCCAGCAGTTACTCGAGCAGGGACTATGGCTACACCTTC. Translation gives CASSYSSRDYGYTF.